This T cell receptor beta chain was captured by sequencing in a study of blood T cell repertoires in COVID-19. Study as a whole: PBMCs, B-cell-depleted T cells, or T cells were the source of the cDNA or gDNA that made up the material.

Original handling: How many nucleated cells were present was estimated from reference gene primer amplification. Here immunoSEQ multiplex PCR was the method, and the copy in TCRdb shows in-frame clones only, minus some. The V and J calls and clone size are taken from that table; D and trimming were inferred from the DNA. The sample carries roughly 68,000 clones, 85% to 90% recorded once. All enrollees were roughly 18 to 95 years old and from under 25 US areas. Donors in Cohort 3 counted as recovered after two negative PCRs, clearance, or symptom resolution. J lost 2 bases, V lost 5 bases, and 2 bases had no gene match. This CDR3 is built from 13 residues. Germline V gene sequence: CDR1 SNHLY, CDR2 FYNNEI.

The sequenced sample was PBMCs or T cells enriched from blood (not recorded which). This clonotype was obtained from a woman in her 40s who had recovered from COVID-19. The chain employs TRBV2 and TRBJ1-2; 7 bases line up with TRBD1. CDR3 DNA sequence: TGTGCCAGCAGTTTGGGACAGAACTATGGCTACACCTTC. Translating it yields CASSLGQNYGYTF. Based on the CDR3 plus reference TRBV2 and TRBJ1-2, the full variable domain is EPEVTQTPSHQVTQMGQEVILRCVPISNHLYFYWYRQILGQKVEFLVSFYNNEISEKSEIFDDQFSVERPDGSNFTLKIRSTKLEDSAMYFCASSLGQNYGYTFGSGTRLTVV.